The 6 T cell receptor beta chains below all came from one sample that was sequenced in a study of T cell responses to AZD1222 COVID-19 vaccine (dated by TCRdb to about 2021). The meaning of the sample's time point label: about 28 days (+/-7) after the second vaccine dose. In the paper's terms, the treatment or condition label means: meningococcal conjugate vaccine given as trial control. The protocol used for the library was the immunoSEQ multiplex PCR assay. Not all clones reach the TCRdb copy of this immuneACCESS table, which keeps in-frame sequences only. Checked studies attribute under half of the gap to unresolved V genes and leave the rest unexplained. This sample is represented by tens of thousands of clones; around nine tenths of them were singletons. The ten largest clonotypes hold less than 7% of the sample. Sequenced material: peripheral blood, taken 28 days after the second dose of the MenACWY control vaccine. Receptors were obtained from an adult who received the MenACWY meningococcal vaccine as a control.

The chain joins TRBV30 to TRBJ1-6, with D uncertain. This CDR3 comprises 15 residues. CDR1 is GTSNPN, CDR2 SVGIG, per germline (reference sequence). Trimming left V 3 bases short and J 0 bases short, with 9 bases between. The CDR3 nucleotides read TGTGCCTGGAGGAGCGATAGCTCCTATAATTCACCCCTCCACTTT. Translated, it gives CAWRSDSSYNSPLHF.

The chain combines TRBV4-3 with TRBJ2-3; D may be TRBD2 (6 bases). Trimming pared 4 bases from V and 2 bases from J, leaving 16 bases between. Germline CDR1 LGHNA, CDR2 YSLEER. This CDR3 region has 16 residues. In nucleotides, the CDR3 is TGCGCCAGCAGCCCAGACCCAGCTAGCGACACAGATACGCAGTATTTT. It translates to CASSPDPASDTDTQYF.

The chain uses TRBV28 and TRBJ2-7; D gene uncertain. CDR3 length equals 16 residues. Germline V CDR1 and CDR2: MDHEN, SYDVKM. Trimming shortened V by 5 bases and J by 2 bases, and 19 bases separated the two germline ends. The CDR3 loop is CASSDNSWTGTYEQYF. The CDR3 DNA follows: TGTGCCAGCAGTGATAATTCTTGGACCGGAACCTACGAGCAGTACTTC. The full variable domain, its missing parts supplied by reference TRBV28 and TRBJ2-7, is DVKVTQSSRYLVKRTGEKVFLECVQDMDHENMFWYRQDPGLGLRLIYFSYDVKMKEKGDIPEGYSVSREKKERFSLILESASTNQTSMYLCASSDNSWTGTYEQYFGPGTRLTVT.

The count of this clone is one. This chain uses TRBV3-1 (or the pseudogene TRBV3-2) with TRBJ2-2; D call uncertain. Germline-derived CDR1 and CDR2 are LGHDT and YNNKEL (reference sequence). The V end was cut by 4 bases, the J end by 3 bases, with 9 bases between. The CDR3 is made up of 14 amino acids. In nucleotides, the CDR3 is TGTGCCAGCAGCCCCCCGGCGGACACCGGGGAGCTGTTTTTT. Protein: CASSPPADTGELFF.

V is TRBV7-6 and J is TRBJ2-7; D is possibly TRBD2 (6 bases). The ends were cut back, 5 bases at V and 7 bases at J, with 39 bases in the middle. Per the germline V gene, CDR1 is SGHVS and CDR2 is FNYEAQ. The CDR3 covers 21 residues. The CDR3 DNA reads TGTGCCAGCAGCCCAGCGCCCCCGCAGGGTAGCTCCGGGGGTGGACTACGGGAGCAGTACTTC. Protein: CASSPAPPQGSSGGGLREQYF.

The genes are TRBV10-2 and TRBJ1-5; the D gene is possibly TRBD1 (5 bases). V shed 4 bases and J shed 5 bases, with 18 bases lying between them. Germline assignment: CDR1 WSHSY and CDR2 SAAADI. The CDR3 length is 16 residues. CDR3 sequence: CASSALGQGGHQPQHF. CDR3 nucleotides: TGCGCCAGCAGTGCCCTGGGGCAGGGAGGGCATCAGCCCCAGCATTTT.